This T cell receptor beta chain was captured in a study of graft-versus-host responses after intestinal transplantation. The length of the CDR3 is 12 residues. V lost 4 bases and J lost 7; bases outside the gene matches: 4. Germline CDR1 reads MNHNY; CDR2 reads SVGAGI (reference sequence). The protocol was immunoSEQ multiplex PCR, while the TCRdb copy is restricted to in-frame clones and leaves out a portion. The sample gives almost 70,000 clones, roughly 90% of which show up once; approximately 6.3% is in the top ten. Sequencing was performed on bone marrow, taken around 720 days after intestinal transplantation. The clonotype comes from a human patient who received an intestinal transplant, so some T cells may come from the graft donor. The chain recombines TRBV6-6 with TRBJ2-7, with 7 nucleotides matching TRBD2. CDR3 sequence (DNA): TGTGCCAGCAGTTGGGGGGGGGAAGAGCAGTACTTC. It yields the protein CASSWGGEEQYF.